This T cell receptor (beta chain) was recorded in a study of blood T cell repertoires in COVID-19. In the study's own analysis: Nucleated cell counts were estimated from reference gene primer amplification. The method was immunoSEQ multiplex PCR; TCRdb's version includes in-frame clones alone and lacks a portion of them. Clone size and V and J calls were adopted from that table, with D and trimming inferred from the DNA. The sample consists of over 30,000 clones, approximately 84% of them appearing once. This TCR came from an elderly man with active or convalescent COVID-19. What was sequenced was peripheral blood.

The CDR3 DNA is TGTGCCGTCCGCGGACAGGGTTACTACGAGCAGTACTTC. Translating it yields CAVRGQGYYEQYF. The J gene is TRBJ2-7, the V gene TRBV25-1; 8 nucleotides align to TRBD1. This CDR3 has 13 amino acids. Germline V CDR1 and CDR2: MGHDK, SYGVNS. With V trimmed by 11 bases and J by 3 bases, 9 bases remained unmatched.